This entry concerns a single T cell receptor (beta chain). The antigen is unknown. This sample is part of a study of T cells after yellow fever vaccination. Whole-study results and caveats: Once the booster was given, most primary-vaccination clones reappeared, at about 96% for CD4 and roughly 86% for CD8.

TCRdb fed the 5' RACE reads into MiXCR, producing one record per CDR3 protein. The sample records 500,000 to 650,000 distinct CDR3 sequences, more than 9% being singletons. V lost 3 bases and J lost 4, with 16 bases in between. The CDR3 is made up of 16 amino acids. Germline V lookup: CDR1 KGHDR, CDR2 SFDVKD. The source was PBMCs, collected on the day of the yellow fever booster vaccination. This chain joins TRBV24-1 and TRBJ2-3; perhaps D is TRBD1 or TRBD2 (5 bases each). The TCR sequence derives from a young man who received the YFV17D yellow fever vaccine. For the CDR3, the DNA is TGTGCCACCAGTGATCCCGGGACCGCCGGGGCAGATACGCAGTATTTT. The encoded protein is CATSDPGTAGADTQYF.